Below are 25 T cell receptor beta chains sequenced from a single sample in a study of technical replicates of blood from a handful of donors. Profiled with immunoSEQ multiplex PCR; TCRdb holds only in-frame clones, not every one. The data show about 76,000 clones, with approximately 94% seen just once and approximately 0.4% held by the top ten. Sequenced sample: T cells isolated from PBMCs. These receptors all stem from a human donor in good health.

The chain joins TRBV11-3 to TRBJ2-1, with 10 bases matching TRBD2. J was trimmed by 6 bases and V by 5 bases; bases with no gene match: 7. This CDR3 comprises 15 residues. Germline V gene sequence: CDR1 SGHNT, CDR2 YENEEA. For the CDR3, the DNA is TGTGCCAGCAGCCGTCTAGCGGGAGTCAGCAATGAGCAGTTCTTC. Translated: CASSRLAGVSNEQFF.

The chain links TRBV7-3 to TRBJ2-5; TRBD2 agrees at 8 bases. This CDR3 has 15 residues. Looked up from germline, CDR1 is SGHTA and CDR2 is FQGTGA. After removal of 2 bases from V and 5 bases from J, the junction contained 7 bases not matched to a gene. CDR3 sequence reads: CASSLRAGVRETQYF. The DNA for the CDR3 is TGTGCCAGCAGCTTACGAGCGGGAGTTCGGGAGACCCAGTACTTC.

This clone was observed once. The rearrangement uses TRBV6-1 and TRBJ2-1; D unresolved. Trimming shortened V by 6 bases and J by 9 bases, and 15 bases separated the two germline ends. Germline V gene lookup returns CDR1 MNHNS and CDR2 SASEGT. This CDR3 contains 13 residues. The CDR3 coding sequence is TGTGCCAGCAGCCTCGACACCCTTTTTGAGCAGTTCTTC. Protein sequence: CASSLDTLFEQFF.

The V call is TRBV28, the J call TRBJ2-1; D is undetermined. This CDR3 comprises 10 residues. Trimming removed 8 bases from V and 15 bases from J, with 14 bases in between. Germline V gene sequence: CDR1 MDHEN, CDR2 SYDVKM. As DNA, the CDR3 is TGTGCCAGCGGCCGGGTCCGCGTGTTCTTC. As protein: CASGRVRVFF.

The rearrangement uses TRBV7-9 and TRBJ1-2; D perhaps matches TRBD1 (5 bases). The CDR3 is 16 amino acids. Germline V gene sequence: CDR1 SEHNR, CDR2 FQNEAQ (reference sequence). V shed 5 bases and J shed 5 bases, with 21 bases lying between them. CDR3: CASSPRRVAGKYGYTF. In nucleotides, the CDR3 is TGTGCCAGCAGCCCCCGGAGGGTGGCAGGGAAATATGGCTACACCTTC.

The chain uses TRBV5-4 and TRBJ2-3; no clear D gene. With 4 bases removed from V and 8 bases from J, the gap between germline ends came to 20 bases. The CDR3 runs 15 residues. The germline gives CDR1 SGHNT, CDR2 YYREEE (reference sequence). As DNA, the CDR3 is TGTGCCAGCAGCCCCGTCCTGGATATAGAGGTTACGCAGTATTTT. This gives the protein CASSPVLDIEVTQYF.

The chain is built from TRBV5-3 and TRBJ2-1; TRBD2 agrees at 11 bases. TRBV5-3 is an ORF, and what it does is uncertain. CDR3 size: 16 residues. V lost 0 bases and J lost 4; bases outside the gene matches: 3. CDR3 sequence (DNA): TGTGCCAGAAGCTTGGGACTAGCGGGATTGTACAATGAGCAGTTCTTC. It is translated as CARSLGLAGLYNEQFF.

The chain combines TRBV27 with TRBJ2-1; 7 bases align to TRBD2. Trimming cost V 8 bases and J 3 bases; bases outside gene matches: 7. The CDR3 contains 14 residues. In germline, CDR1 is MNHEY, CDR2 SMNVEV (reference sequence). CDR3 in DNA: TGTGCCAGCGGCGAAGCGGGGTTCTACAATGAGCAGTTCTTC. As protein: CASGEAGFYNEQFF.

The CDR3 nucleotides read TGTGCCAGCAGCTCCCCGGACAAGGGTCACGAGCAGTACTTC. Amino acids: CASSSPDKGHEQYF. The rearrangement uses TRBV21-1 and TRBJ2-7; the table assigns TRBD1, which was not confirmed against the DNA. TRBV21-1 is a pseudogene. The CDR3 totals 14 residues.

This sequence joins TRBV28 and TRBJ2-1; 7 positions agree with TRBD2. The V gene end was trimmed by 3 bases and the J gene end by 5 bases; junction bases not matched to a gene: 13. This CDR3 has 17 residues. CDR1 MDHEN and CDR2 SYDVKM come from the germline V gene. The CDR3 sequence: CASSFLGMSGKHNEQFF. CDR3 coding DNA: TGTGCCAGCAGTTTTTTGGGAATGAGCGGGAAACACAATGAGCAGTTCTTC.

The rearrangement uses TRBV4-2 and TRBJ2-3; perhaps TRBD1 as D (5 bases). V was clipped by 3 bases and J by 0 bases, with 13 bases between them. CDR3 length equals 16 residues. Germline V CDR1 and CDR2: LGHNA, YNFKEQ. The CDR3 DNA follows: TGTGCCAGCAGCCAGACAGCGTATACTAGCACAGATACGCAGTATTTT. This encodes CASSQTAYTSTDTQYF.

The gene calls are TRBV12-5 and TRBJ1-1; D might be TRBD1 (5 bases). CDR3 size: 15 residues. The ends were cut back, 1 base at V and 2 bases at J, with 11 bases in the middle. From germline, CDR1 is LGHNT and CDR2 FRNRAP. The CDR3 DNA reads TGTGCTAGTGGTTTGGACAGGAGTAGTAACACTGAAGCTTTCTTT. Its translation: CASGLDRSSNTEAFF.

The chain employs TRBV6-1 and TRBJ2-6; D ambiguous. The CDR3 is made up of 16 amino acids. V lost 1 base and J 0 bases, leaving 7 bases between the germline ends. CDR1 and CDR2 from the germline V gene are MNHNS and SASEGT. The CDR3 protein is CASSEEMASGANVLTF. In DNA, the CDR3 is TGTGCCAGCAGTGAAGAGATGGCCTCTGGGGCCAACGTCCTGACTTTC.

The chain is built from TRBV28 and TRBJ2-5; 9 bases line up with TRBD1. This CDR3 region has 15 residues. The germline CDR1 and CDR2 sequences are MDHEN and SYDVKM. V was pared by 6 bases and J by 2 bases, with 7 bases of the junction left unmatched. The CDR3 here is CASSRDREVQETQYF. The DNA of the CDR3 is TGTGCCAGCAGCCGGGACAGGGAAGTTCAAGAGACCCAGTACTTC. Full variable domain (missing parts from reference TRBV28 and TRBJ2-5): DVKVTQSSRYLVKRTGEKVFLECVQDMDHENMFWYRQDPGLGLRLIYFSYDVKMKEKGDIPEGYSVSREKKERFSLILESASTNQTSMYLCASSRDREVQETQYFGPGTRLLVL.

The chain has TRBV14 and TRBJ1-2; TRBD1 might be the D (6 bases). V was clipped by 0 bases and J by 3 bases, with 14 bases between them. This CDR3 contains 16 residues. The germline V gene encodes CDR1 SGHDN and CDR2 FVKESK. The CDR3 region is CASSQDFGRGDYGYTF. The CDR3 coding sequence is TGTGCCAGCAGCCAAGATTTTGGCAGGGGAGACTATGGCTACACCTTC.

V usage is TRBV5-8 and J usage is TRBJ2-7; 8 bases fit TRBD1. The germline CDR1 and CDR2 sequences are SGHTS and YDEGEE. The CDR3 contains 12 residues. With 4 bases clipped from V and 7 bases from J, the junction kept 4 bases outside the gene matches. DNA for the CDR3: TGTGCCAGCAGCCAGACAGGGGTTGAGCAGTACTTC. This translates into CASSQTGVEQYF. The full variable domain, rest sourced from reference TRBV5-8 and TRBJ2-7, is EAGVTQSPTHLIKTRGQQATLRCSPISGHTSVYWYQQALGLGLQFLLWYDEGEERNRGNFPPRFSGRQFPNYSSELNVNALELEDSALYLCASSQTGVEQYFGPGTRLTVT.

The genes are TRBV11-2 and TRBJ1-5, with 7 bases that match TRBD1. The CDR3 runs to 15 residues. Trimming took 1 base from V and 3 from J; bases not matched to a gene: 3. The germline V gene has CDR1 SGHAT and CDR2 FQNNGV. CDR3 nucleotide sequence: TGTGCCAGCAGCTTAGGAGGGGGCGTCAATCAGCCCCAGCATTTT. It specifies CASSLGGGVNQPQHF.

This clone came up a few times. V and J are TRBV19 and TRBJ1-1, with TRBD1 matching over 8 bases. The CDR3 length is 15 residues. V lost 4 bases, J lost 0 bases, and 4 bases stayed unmatched. In germline, CDR1 is LNHDA, CDR2 SQIVND (reference sequence). The CDR3 bases are TGTGCCAGTAGTACCGGGACAGGAATGAACACTGAAGCTTTCTTT. Translated, it gives CASSTGTGMNTEAFF. Based on the CDR3 plus reference TRBV19 and TRBJ1-1, the full variable domain is DGGITQSPKYLFRKEGQNVTLSCEQNLNHDAMYWYRQDPGQGLRLIYYSQIVNDFQKGDIAEGYSVSREKKESFPLTVTSAQKNPTAFYLCASSTGTGMNTEAFFGQGTRLTVV.

The chain is built from TRBV4-2 and TRBJ2-3, with TRBD2 identical over 9 bases. The ends lost 1 base at V and 5 bases at J; junction bases unmatched: 7. Germline V gene data show CDR1 as LGHNA and CDR2 as YNFKEQ. This CDR3 spans 16 amino acids. CDR3 region: CASSQAAGGHIDTQYF. CDR3 sequence (DNA): TGTGCCAGCAGCCAAGCAGCGGGAGGCCATATAGATACGCAGTATTTT.

In this sample, this clone turned up a few times. J is TRBJ1-1 and V is TRBV29-1; D unresolved. Germline lookup yields CDR1 SQVTM and CDR2 ANQGSEA. Trimming took off 3 bases at V and 1 base at J, with 3 bases between the two ends. The CDR3 length is 11 residues. The CDR3 DNA sequence: TGCAGCGTTGACGGGAACACTGAAGCTTTCTTT. Encoded protein: CSVDGNTEAFF.

A single count supports this clone. The CDR3 DNA reads TGCGCCAGCAGCTTGGCCCCACAGGGGGTCATCAATCAGCCCCAGCATTTT. Translation gives CASSLAPQGVINQPQHF. The chain has TRBV5-1 and TRBJ1-5; 8 bases are shared with TRBD1. This CDR3 has 17 amino acids. Looked up from germline, CDR1 is SGHRS and CDR2 is YFSETQ. V shed 0 bases, J shed 3 bases, and the junction held 8 bases outside the gene matches.

The CDR3 nucleotides read TGCGCCAGCAGCTTGGGTCCGTTATTGGAGACCCAGTACTTC. Amino acid sequence: CASSLGPLLETQYF. V usage is TRBV5-1 and J usage is TRBJ2-5; D remains ambiguous. The CDR3 totals 14 residues. Germline CDR1 SGHRS, CDR2 YFSETQ. V was shortened by 0 bases and J by 5 bases, with 11 bases between the two germline ends.

This chain connects TRBV27 to TRBJ2-1; 8 nucleotides match TRBD2. The CDR3 runs 15 residues. With V trimmed by 2 bases and J by 2 bases, 2 bases remained unmatched. Germline lookup yields CDR1 MNHEY and CDR2 SMNVEV (reference sequence). DNA of the CDR3: TGTGCCAGCAGTTTAAGCGGGAGTCCCTACAATGAGCAGTTCTTC. It translates to CASSLSGSPYNEQFF.

The chain joins TRBV9 to TRBJ2-3; 8 bases are a match to TRBD2. The junction had 9 bases not matched to a gene; V was cut back by 4 bases and J by 2 bases. The germline V gene encodes CDR1 SGDLS and CDR2 YYNGEE. The CDR3 consists of 16 residues. The CDR3 protein is CASSTQTGGTTDTQYF. The CDR3 bases are TGTGCCAGCAGCACCCAGACGGGAGGGACCACAGATACGCAGTATTTT.

The V gene is TRBV9, the J gene TRBJ2-7, with D tentatively TRBD1 (5 bases). The ends were cut back, 1 base at V and 3 bases at J, with 11 bases in the middle. CDR3 length: 14 residues. Germline CDR1 and CDR2: SGDLS and YYNGEE. CDR3 sequence reads: CASSVWGNLYEQYF. The CDR3 DNA reads TGTGCCAGCAGCGTATGGGGCAACCTCTACGAGCAGTACTTC. Based on the CDR3 plus reference TRBV9 and TRBJ2-7, the full variable domain is DSGVTQTPKHLITATGQRVTLRCSPRSGDLSVYWYQQSLDQGLQFLIQYYNGEERAKGNILERFSAQQFPDLHSELNLSSLELGDSALYFCASSVWGNLYEQYFGPGTRLTVT.